This is a list of T cell receptor beta chains from one sample in a study of glioma-infiltrating T cells after dendritic cell vaccination. Profiling relied on immunoSEQ multiplex PCR, and the TCRdb table lists in-frame clones only, not all of them. This table holds tens of thousands of clones, around 87% found once. The specimen was blood, collected after dendritic cell vaccination. The origin of the receptors is a human donor with glioblastoma. Both conserved end residues are part of each CDR3. The D gene is left open where the match is weak.

j_call	v_call	d_call	cdr3_nt	cdr3_aa
TRBJ1-5	TRBV9	NA	TGTGCCAGCAGCGTAGACGGACTGAGCAATCAGCCCCAGCATTTT	CASSVDGLSNQPQHF
TRBJ2-5	TRBV28	NA	TGTGCCAGCAGCCCTGAGGAGACCCAGTACTTC	CASSPEETQYF
TRBJ2-1	TRBV5-1	TRBD1	TGCGCCAGCAGCAACACAGGGGTCGACTACAATGAGCAGTTCTTC	CASSNTGVDYNEQFF
TRBJ2-2	TRBV19	TRBD2	TGTGCCAGTAGTAGGTCTAGCGGGGGGTGGACCGGGGAGCTGTTTTTT	CASSRSSGGWTGELFF
TRBJ1-4	TRBV2	NA	TGTGCCAGCAGTGCGGGTGTGGGTGAAAAACTGTTTTTT	CASSAGVGEKLFF
TRBJ1-5	TRBV23-1	NA	TGCGCCAGCAGTCAATCGATTGAGACAGGTCATCAGCCCCAGCATTTT	CASSQSIETGHQPQHF
TRBJ2-3	TRBV2	TRBD2	TGTGCCAGCAGTGGGGCGGGGGGGCCGACAGATACGCAGTATTTT	CASSGAGGPTDTQYF
TRBJ1-4	TRBV6-5	NA	TGTGCCAGCAGTTCGGTAGCAACTAATGAAAAACTGTTTTTT	CASSSVATNEKLFF
TRBJ2-5	TRBV29-1	NA	TGCAGCGCCCTCAACGGAGGGGTCGAGACCCAGTACTTC	CSALNGGVETQYF
TRBJ1-5	TRBV4-1	TRBD1	TGCGCCAGCAGCCAGACCGGGACAGGGAAATATCAGCCCCAGCATTTT	CASSQTGTGKYQPQHF